The 2 T cell receptor beta chains below come from one sample, sequenced in a study of tumor-infiltrating lymphocytes in localized non-small cell lung cancer. Sequencing was performed with immunoSEQ multiplex PCR; in TCRdb, only in-frame clones are kept and a portion is missing. Of roughly 8,400 clones in the sample, around 79% were seen once. Material: uninvolved lung tissue not adjacent to the tumor. Receptor source: a human donor with non-small cell lung cancer.

This CDR3 is CASSLEGGQPQHF. CDR3 DNA sequence: TGTGCCAGCAGCTTAGAGGGGGGTCAGCCCCAGCATTTT. The rearrangement joins TRBV7-2 to TRBJ1-5, with TRBD1 as a possible D gene (6 bases). Trimming left V 1 base short and J 6 bases short, with 7 bases between. The CDR3 has 13 residues. Germline V gene sequence: CDR1 SGHTA, CDR2 FQGNSA. Variable domain in full (rest from reference TRBV7-2 and TRBJ1-5): GAGVSQSPSNKVTEKGKDVELRCDPISGHTALYWYRQSLGQGLEFLIYFQGNSAPDKSGLPSDRFSAERTGGSVSTLTIQRTQQEDSAVYLCASSLEGGQPQHFGDGTRLSIL.

This chain uses TRBV6-6 with TRBJ1-1; tentatively, D is TRBD1 (6 bases). Trimming pared 5 bases from V and 3 bases from J, leaving 13 bases between. Looked up from germline, CDR1 is MNHNY and CDR2 is SVGAGI (reference sequence). The CDR3 runs to 14 residues. This chain's CDR3 is CASSLSGVHTEAFF. CDR3 sequence (DNA): TGTGCCAGCAGTCTGTCAGGGGTGCACACTGAAGCTTTCTTT.